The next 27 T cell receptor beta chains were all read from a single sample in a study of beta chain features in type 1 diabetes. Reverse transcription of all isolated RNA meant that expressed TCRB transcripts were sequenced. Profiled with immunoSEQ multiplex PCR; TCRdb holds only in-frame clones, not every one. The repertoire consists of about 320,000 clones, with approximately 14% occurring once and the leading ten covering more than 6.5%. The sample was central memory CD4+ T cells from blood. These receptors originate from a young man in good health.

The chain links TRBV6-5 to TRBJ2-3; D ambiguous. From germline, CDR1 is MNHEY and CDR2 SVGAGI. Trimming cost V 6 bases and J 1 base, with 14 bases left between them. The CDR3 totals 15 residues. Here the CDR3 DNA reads TGTGCCAGCAGCCGTCAAGGAACAGGCACAGATACGCAGTATTTT. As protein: CASSRQGTGTDTQYF.

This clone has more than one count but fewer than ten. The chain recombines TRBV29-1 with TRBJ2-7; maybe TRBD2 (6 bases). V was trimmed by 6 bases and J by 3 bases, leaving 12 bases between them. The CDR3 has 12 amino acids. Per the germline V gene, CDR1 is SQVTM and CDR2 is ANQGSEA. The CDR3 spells CSVSGLRYEQYF. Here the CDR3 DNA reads TGCAGCGTCTCGGGACTTCGCTACGAGCAGTACTTC.

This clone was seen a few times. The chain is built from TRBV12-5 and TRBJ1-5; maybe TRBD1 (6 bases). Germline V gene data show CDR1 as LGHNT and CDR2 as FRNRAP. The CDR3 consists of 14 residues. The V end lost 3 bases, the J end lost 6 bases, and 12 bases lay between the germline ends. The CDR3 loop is CASGFSRGGQPQHF. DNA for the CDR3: TGTGCTAGTGGTTTTAGCAGGGGTGGTCAGCCCCAGCATTTT.

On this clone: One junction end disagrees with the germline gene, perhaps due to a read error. This CDR3 reads CASSFGRNTEAFF. The CDR3 bases are TGTGCCAGCAGCTTTGGGCGGAACACTGAAGCTTTCTTT. The chain is built from TRBV5-1 and TRBJ1-1, with D uncertain. CDR1 and CDR2 from the germline V gene are SGHRS and YFSETQ. The CDR3 extends over 13 amino acids.

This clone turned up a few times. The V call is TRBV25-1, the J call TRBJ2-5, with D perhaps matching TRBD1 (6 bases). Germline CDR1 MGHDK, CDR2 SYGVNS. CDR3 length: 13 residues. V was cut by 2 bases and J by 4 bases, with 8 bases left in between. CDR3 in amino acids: CASSEAGVETQYF. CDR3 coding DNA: TGTGCCAGCAGTGAAGCAGGGGTAGAGACCCAGTACTTC.

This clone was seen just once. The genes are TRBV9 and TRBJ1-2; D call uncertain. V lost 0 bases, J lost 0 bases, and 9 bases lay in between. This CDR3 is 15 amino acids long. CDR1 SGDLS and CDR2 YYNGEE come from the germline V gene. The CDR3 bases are TGTGCCAGCAGCGTAGGGGTGAGTCCTAACTATGGCTACACCTTC. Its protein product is CASSVGVSPNYGYTF.

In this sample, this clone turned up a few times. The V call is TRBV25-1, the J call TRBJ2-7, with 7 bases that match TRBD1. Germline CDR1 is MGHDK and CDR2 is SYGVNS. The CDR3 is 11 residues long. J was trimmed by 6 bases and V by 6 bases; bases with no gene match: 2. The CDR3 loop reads CASRSGGEQYV. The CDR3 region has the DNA TGTGCCAGCAGGTCAGGGGGCGAGCAGTACGTC.

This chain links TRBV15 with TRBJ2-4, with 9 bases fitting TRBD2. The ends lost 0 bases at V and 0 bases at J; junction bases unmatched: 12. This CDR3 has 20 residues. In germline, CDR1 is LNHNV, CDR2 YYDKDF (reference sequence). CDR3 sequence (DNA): TGTGCCACCAGCAGAGATCTGAAAGCGGGAGGAGTAGGAGCCAAAAACATTCAGTACTTC. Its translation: CATSRDLKAGGVGAKNIQYF.

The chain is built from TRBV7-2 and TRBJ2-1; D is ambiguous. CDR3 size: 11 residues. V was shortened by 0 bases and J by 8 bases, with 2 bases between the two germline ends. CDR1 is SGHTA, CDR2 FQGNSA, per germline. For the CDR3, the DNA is TGTGCCAGCAGCTTAGCTTATGAGCAGTTCTTC. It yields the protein CASSLAYEQFF.

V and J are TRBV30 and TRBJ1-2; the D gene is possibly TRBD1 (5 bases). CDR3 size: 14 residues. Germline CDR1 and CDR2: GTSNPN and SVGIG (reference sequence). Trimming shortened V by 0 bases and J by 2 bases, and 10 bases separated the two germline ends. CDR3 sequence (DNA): TGTGCCTGGAGTGTATATAGGGGCAACTATGGCTACACCTTC. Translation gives CAWSVYRGNYGYTF.

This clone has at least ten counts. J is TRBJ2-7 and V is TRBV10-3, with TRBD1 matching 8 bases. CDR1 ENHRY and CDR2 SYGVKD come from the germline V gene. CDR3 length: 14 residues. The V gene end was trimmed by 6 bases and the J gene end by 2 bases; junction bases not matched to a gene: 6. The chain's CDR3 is CAIRRTGHPYEQYF. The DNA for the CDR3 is TGTGCCATCAGGAGGACAGGGCACCCCTACGAGCAGTACTTC.

The CDR3 reads CASKRRGGNYEQYV. The CDR3 region has the DNA TGTGCCAGCAAGAGGAGGGGGGGAAATTACGAGCAGTACGTC. The chain employs TRBV21-1 and TRBJ2-7; no check of the table's D call, TRBD2, against the DNA was made. TRBV21-1 is designated a pseudogene. The CDR3 extends over 14 amino acids.

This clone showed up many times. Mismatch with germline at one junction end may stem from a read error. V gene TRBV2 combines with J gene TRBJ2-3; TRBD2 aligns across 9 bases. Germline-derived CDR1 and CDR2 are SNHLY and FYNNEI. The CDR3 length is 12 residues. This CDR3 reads CASSAPSGTPNF. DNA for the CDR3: TGTGCCAGCAGCGCTCCTAGCGGGACGCCGAATTTT. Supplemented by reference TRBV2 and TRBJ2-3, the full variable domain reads EPEVTQTPSHQVTQMGQEVILRCVPISNHLYFYWYRQILGQKVEFLVSFYNNEISEKSEIFDDQFSVERPDGSNFTLKIRSTKLEDSAMYFCASSAPSGTPNFGPGTRLTVL.

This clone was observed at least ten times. CDR3 amino acids: CSAGQAEGETQYF. DNA for the CDR3: TGCAGCGCCGGACAGGCCGAGGGGGAGACCCAGTACTTC. The chain has TRBV29-1 and TRBJ2-5, with 7 bases identical to TRBD1. The CDR3 has 13 residues. J lost 5 bases, V lost 7 bases, and 10 bases had no gene match. Germline CDR1 reads SQVTM; CDR2 reads ANQGSEA.

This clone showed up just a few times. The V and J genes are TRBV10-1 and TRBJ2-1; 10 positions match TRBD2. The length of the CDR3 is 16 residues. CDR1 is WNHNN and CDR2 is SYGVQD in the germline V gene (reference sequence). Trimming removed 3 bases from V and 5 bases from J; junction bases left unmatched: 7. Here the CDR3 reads CASSDMVAGGNNEQFF. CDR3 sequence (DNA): TGCGCCAGCAGTGATATGGTAGCGGGGGGCAACAATGAGCAGTTCTTC.

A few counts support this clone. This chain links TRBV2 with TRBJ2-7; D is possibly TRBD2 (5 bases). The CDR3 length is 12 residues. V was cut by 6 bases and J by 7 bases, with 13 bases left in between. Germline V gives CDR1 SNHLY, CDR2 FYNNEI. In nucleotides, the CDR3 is TGTGCCAGCAGAGAACTAGTGGGTGAGCAGTACGTC. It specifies CASRELVGEQYV.

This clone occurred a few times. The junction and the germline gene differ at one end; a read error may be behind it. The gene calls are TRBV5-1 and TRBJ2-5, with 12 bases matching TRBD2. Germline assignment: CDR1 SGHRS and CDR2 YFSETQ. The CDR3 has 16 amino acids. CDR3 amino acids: CASSSGTSGRQATQYF. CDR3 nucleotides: TGCGCCAGCAGCTCAGGGACTAGCGGGCGGCAAGCGACCCAGTACTTC.

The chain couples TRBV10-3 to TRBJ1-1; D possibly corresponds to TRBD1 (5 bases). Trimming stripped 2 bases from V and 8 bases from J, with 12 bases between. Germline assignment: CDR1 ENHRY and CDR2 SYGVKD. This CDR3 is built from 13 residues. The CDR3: CAISEGGRPEAFF. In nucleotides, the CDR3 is TGTGCCATCAGTGAGGGGGGGAGACCCGAAGCTTTCTTT.

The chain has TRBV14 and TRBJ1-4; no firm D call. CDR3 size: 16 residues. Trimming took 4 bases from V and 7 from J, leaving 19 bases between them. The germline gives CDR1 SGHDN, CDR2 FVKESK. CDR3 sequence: CASSPIGRGLGEKLFF. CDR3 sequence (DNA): TGTGCCAGCAGCCCAATAGGCCGGGGTTTAGGTGAAAAACTGTTTTTT.

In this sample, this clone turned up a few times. In DNA, the CDR3 is TGTGCCAGTACCTCGGACAGATACGAGCAGTACTTC. Protein sequence: CASTSDRYEQYF. The chain carries TRBV19 and TRBJ2-7, with a possible D match to TRBD1 (6 bases). Per the germline V gene, CDR1 is LNHDA and CDR2 is SQIVND (reference sequence). The CDR3 has 12 residues. V lost 7 bases and J lost 4, with 11 bases in between.

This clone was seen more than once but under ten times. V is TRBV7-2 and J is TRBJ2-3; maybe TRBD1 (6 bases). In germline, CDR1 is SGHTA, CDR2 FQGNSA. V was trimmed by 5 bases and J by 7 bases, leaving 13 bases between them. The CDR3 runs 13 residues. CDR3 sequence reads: CASSLYREHTQYF. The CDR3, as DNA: TGTGCCAGCAGCCTCTACAGGGAGCATACGCAGTATTTT.

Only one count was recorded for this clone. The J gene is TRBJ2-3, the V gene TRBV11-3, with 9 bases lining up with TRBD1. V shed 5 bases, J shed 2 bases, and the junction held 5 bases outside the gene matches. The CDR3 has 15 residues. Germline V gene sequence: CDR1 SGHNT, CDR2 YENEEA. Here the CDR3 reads CASSTRTGDTDTQYF. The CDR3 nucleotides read TGTGCCAGCAGCACAAGGACAGGGGACACAGATACGCAGTATTTT.

CDR3 DNA sequence: TGCGCCAGCAGCTTGGAACGGGGGGCCAGGGGTGAGCAGTTCTTC. It codes for CASSLERGARGEQFF. This chain joins TRBV5-1 and TRBJ2-1; perhaps TRBD2 as D (7 bases). The CDR3 runs to 15 residues. Germline V gives CDR1 SGHRS, CDR2 YFSETQ. Deletions cut 0 bases from V and 9 bases from J, with 16 bases between.

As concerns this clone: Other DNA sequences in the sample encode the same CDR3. CDR3 DNA: TGTGCCTGGAGCGTTGGGGGCAGGGGCACTGAAGCTTTCTTT. It specifies CAWSVGGRGTEAFF. The chain couples TRBV30 to TRBJ1-1, with D tentatively TRBD1 (6 bases). The CDR3 runs to 14 residues. The ends were cut back, 3 bases at V and 4 bases at J, with 15 bases in the middle. The V gene's germline CDR1 is GTSNPN and CDR2 SVGIG (reference sequence).

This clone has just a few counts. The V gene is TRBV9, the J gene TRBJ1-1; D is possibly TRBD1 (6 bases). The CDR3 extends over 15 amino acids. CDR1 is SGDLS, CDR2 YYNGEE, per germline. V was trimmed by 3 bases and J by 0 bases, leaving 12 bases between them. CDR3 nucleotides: TGTGCCAGCAGCGAGGACAGCTACATGAACACTGAAGCTTTCTTT. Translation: CASSEDSYMNTEAFF.

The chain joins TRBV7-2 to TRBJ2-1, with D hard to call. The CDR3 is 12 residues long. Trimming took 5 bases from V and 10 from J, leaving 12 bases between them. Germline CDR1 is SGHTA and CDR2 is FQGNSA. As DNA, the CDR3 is TGTGCCAGCAGCATCCGGCCGCAAGAGCAGTTCTTC. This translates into CASSIRPQEQFF.

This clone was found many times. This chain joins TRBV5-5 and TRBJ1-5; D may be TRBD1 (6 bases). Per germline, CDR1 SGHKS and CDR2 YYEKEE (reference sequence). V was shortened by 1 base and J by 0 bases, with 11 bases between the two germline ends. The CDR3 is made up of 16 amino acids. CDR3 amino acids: CASSLSGVYSNQPQHF. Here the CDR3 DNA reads TGTGCCAGCAGCTTGTCAGGGGTTTATAGCAATCAGCCCCAGCATTTT.